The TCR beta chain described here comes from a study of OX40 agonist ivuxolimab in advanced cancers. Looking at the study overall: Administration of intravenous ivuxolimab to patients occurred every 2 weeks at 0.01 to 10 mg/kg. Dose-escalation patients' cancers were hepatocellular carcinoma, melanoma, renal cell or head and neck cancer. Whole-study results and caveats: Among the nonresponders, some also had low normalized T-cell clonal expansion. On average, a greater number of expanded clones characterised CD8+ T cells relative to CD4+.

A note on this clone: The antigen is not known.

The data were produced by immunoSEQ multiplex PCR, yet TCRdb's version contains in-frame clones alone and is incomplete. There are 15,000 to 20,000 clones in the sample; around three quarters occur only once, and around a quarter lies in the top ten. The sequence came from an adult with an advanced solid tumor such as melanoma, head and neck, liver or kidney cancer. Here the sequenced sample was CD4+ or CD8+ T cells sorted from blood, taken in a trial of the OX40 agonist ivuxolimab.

The CDR3 here is CASSLSAENEQFF. CDR3 bases: TGTGCCAGCAGCTTGAGTGCGGAGAATGAGCAGTTCTTC. The chain is built from TRBV5-5 and TRBJ2-1; the D is unclear. V lost 1 base and J lost 7, with 9 bases in between. This CDR3 has 13 amino acids. CDR1 SGHKS and CDR2 YYEKEE come from the germline V gene (reference sequence). Based on the CDR3 plus reference TRBV5-5 and TRBJ2-1, the full variable domain is DAGVTQSPTHLIKTRGQQVTLRCSPISGHKSVSWYQQVLGQGPQFIFQYYEKEERGRGNFPDRFSARQFPNYSSELNVNALLLGDSALYLCASSLSAENEQFFGPGTRLTVL.